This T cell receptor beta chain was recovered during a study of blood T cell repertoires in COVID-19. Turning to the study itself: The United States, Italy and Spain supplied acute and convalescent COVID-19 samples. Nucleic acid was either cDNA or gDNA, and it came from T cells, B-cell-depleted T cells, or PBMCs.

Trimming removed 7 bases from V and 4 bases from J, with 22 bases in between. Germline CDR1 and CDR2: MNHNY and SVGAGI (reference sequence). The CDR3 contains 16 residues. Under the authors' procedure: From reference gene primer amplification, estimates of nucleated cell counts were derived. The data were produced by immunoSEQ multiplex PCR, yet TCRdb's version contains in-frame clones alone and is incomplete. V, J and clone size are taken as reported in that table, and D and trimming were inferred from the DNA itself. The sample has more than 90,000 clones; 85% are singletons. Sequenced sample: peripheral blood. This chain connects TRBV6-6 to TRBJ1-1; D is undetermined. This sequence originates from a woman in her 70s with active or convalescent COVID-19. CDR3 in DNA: TGTGCCAGCACCCCCAACTTGATCCGACACGTCACTGAAGCTTTCTTT. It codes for CASTPNLIRHVTEAFF.